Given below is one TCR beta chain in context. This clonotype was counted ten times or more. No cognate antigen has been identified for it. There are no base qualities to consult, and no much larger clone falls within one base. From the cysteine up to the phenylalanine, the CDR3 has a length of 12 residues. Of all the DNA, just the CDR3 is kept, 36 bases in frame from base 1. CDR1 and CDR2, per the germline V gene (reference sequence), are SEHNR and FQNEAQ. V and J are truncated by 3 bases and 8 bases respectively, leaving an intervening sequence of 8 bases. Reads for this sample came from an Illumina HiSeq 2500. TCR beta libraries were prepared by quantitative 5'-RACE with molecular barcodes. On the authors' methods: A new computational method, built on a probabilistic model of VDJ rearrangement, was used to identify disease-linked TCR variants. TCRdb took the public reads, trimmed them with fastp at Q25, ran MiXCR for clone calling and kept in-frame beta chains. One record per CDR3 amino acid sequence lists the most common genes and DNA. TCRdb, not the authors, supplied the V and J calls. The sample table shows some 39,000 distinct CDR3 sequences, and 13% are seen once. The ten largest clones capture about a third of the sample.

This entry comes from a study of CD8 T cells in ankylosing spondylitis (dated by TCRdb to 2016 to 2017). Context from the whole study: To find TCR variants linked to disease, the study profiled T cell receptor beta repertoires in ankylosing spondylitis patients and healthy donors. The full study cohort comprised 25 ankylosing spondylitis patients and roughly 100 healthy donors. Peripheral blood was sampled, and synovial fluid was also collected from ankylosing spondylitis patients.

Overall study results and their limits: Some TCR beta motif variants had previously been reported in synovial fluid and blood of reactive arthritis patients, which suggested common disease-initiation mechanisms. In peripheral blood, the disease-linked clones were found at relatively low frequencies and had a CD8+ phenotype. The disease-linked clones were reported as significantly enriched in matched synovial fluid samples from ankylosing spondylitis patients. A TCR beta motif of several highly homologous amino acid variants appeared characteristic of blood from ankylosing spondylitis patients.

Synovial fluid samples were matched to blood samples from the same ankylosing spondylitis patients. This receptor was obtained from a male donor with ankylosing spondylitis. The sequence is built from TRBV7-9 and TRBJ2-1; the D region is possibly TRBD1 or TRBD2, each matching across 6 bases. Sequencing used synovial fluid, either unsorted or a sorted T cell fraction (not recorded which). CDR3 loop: CASSFGGHEQFF. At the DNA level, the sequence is TGTGCCAGCAGCTTTGGGGGGCATGAGCAGTTCTTC.